This T cell receptor (beta chain) was sequenced during a study of graft-versus-host responses after intestinal transplantation. Study overall: Among the recipients, all got anti-thymocyte globulin induction and then tacrolimus and steroids for two to four years. Findings and caveats of the study: Peak GvH clone levels in circulation were associated with early post-transplant HvG declines.

V lost 5 bases, J lost 3 bases, and 5 bases lay in between. The germline gives CDR1 SGHRS, CDR2 YFSETQ. The CDR3 has 11 amino acids. Repertoires were generated with immunoSEQ multiplex PCR, while TCRdb's copy carries only in-frame clones and drops some. The sample shows approximately 75,000 clones, approximately 93% of them seen only once. Regarding this clone: Its antigen is not identified.

The sequence was collected from a human donor who received an intestinal transplant. The V gene is TRBV5-1, the J gene TRBJ2-5; no firm D call. The sequencing here drew on unstimulated CD8+ T cells sorted from spleen or lymph node cells, taken before intestinal transplant. DNA of the CDR3: TGCGCCAGCAGAGGAGAAGAGACCCAGTACTTC. It specifies CASRGEETQYF.